The 17 T cell receptor beta chains listed next were all sequenced from one sample in a study of post-analysis software for immune sequencing data. cDNA libraries for TCR beta contained unique molecular identifiers. TCRdb fed the PCR reads into MiXCR, producing one record per CDR3 protein. Found here are about 770,000 distinct CDR3 sequences, about half of them singletons; the top ten hold roughly 5%. General study points: Patients carried five TRBV segments more frequently than controls did, and TRBV5-6, TRBV5-1 and TRBV20-1 were among them.

No antigen has been assigned to these receptors. The sample comprised blood. These receptor sequences come from a girl aged 10-17 years with multiple sclerosis.

DNA for the CDR3: TGTGCCAGCAGCCAAGGGAGACTAGCGGGAATTGAGACCCAGTACTTC. Translated, it gives CASSQGRLAGIETQYF. The chain has TRBV14 and TRBJ2-5, with TRBD2 identical over 11 bases. The CDR3 has 16 residues. Germline CDR1 is SGHDN and CDR2 is FVKESK. Trimming cost V 1 base and J 5 bases; bases outside gene matches: 6. The variable domain in full, completed from reference TRBV14 and TRBJ2-5, reads EAGVTQFPSHSVIEKGQTVTLRCDPISGHDNLYWYRRVMGKEIKFLLHFVKESKQDESGMPNNRFLAERTGGTYSTLKVQPAELEDSGVYFCASSQGRLAGIETQYFGPGTRLLVL.

This clonotype was seen a few times. This chain uses TRBV20-1 with TRBJ2-1, with 9 bases identical to TRBD2. The CDR3 loop spans 15 amino acids. V lost 3 bases to trimming and J lost 5 bases; unmatched junction nucleotides: 8. Germline lookup yields CDR1 DFQATT and CDR2 SNEGSKA (reference sequence). The CDR3 sequence: CSASDVLAGNNEQFF. Here the CDR3 DNA reads TGCAGTGCTAGTGATGTCCTAGCGGGAAACAATGAGCAGTTCTTC.

The chain employs TRBV6-6 and TRBJ1-4, with D unclear. Trimming took 3 bases from V and 8 from J, leaving 7 bases between them. This CDR3 comprises 12 residues. CDR1 is MNHNY, CDR2 SVGAGI, per germline (reference sequence). CDR3 sequence: CASSYSMEKLFF. DNA for the CDR3: TGTGCCAGCAGTTATTCTATGGAAAAACTGTTTTTT.

The V call is TRBV5-1, the J call TRBJ1-1; weak D call: TRBD1 (5 bases). This CDR3 is built from 13 residues. The ends were cut back, 6 bases at V and 6 bases at J, with 15 bases in the middle. Germline V gene data show CDR1 as SGHRS and CDR2 as YFSETQ. In nucleotides, the CDR3 is TGCGCCAGCAAAGGGACCTCGGAACCTGAAGCTTTCTTT. It encodes CASKGTSEPEAFF.

This clonotype was detected a few times. The J gene is TRBJ1-5, the V gene TRBV10-3; no clear D. The CDR3 has 13 amino acids. CDR1 ENHRY and CDR2 SYGVKD come from the germline V gene. The V end lost 7 bases, the J end lost 7 bases, and 14 bases lay between the germline ends. The CDR3 region is CAINVAGNQPQHF. The CDR3 DNA reads TGTGCCATCAATGTAGCCGGGAACCAGCCCCAGCATTTT.

The chain couples TRBV19 to TRBJ1-1; D may be TRBD1 (5 bases). This CDR3 has 15 amino acids. With 5 bases removed from V and 4 bases from J, the gap between germline ends came to 17 bases. Germline CDR1 LNHDA, CDR2 SQIVND (reference sequence). The CDR3, as DNA: TGTGCCAGTAGTCTTGGGACCCTTGGTGGCACTGAAGCTTTCTTT. Translated: CASSLGTLGGTEAFF.

This chain connects TRBV7-8 to TRBJ2-7; D call uncertain. With 1 base removed from V and 6 bases from J, the gap between germline ends came to 7 bases. Per the germline V gene, CDR1 is SGHVS and CDR2 is FQNEAQ. The CDR3 spans 12 residues. CDR3 nucleotides: TGTGCCAGCAGCTTAGAGGTGGGCGAGCAGTACTTC. Translated: CASSLEVGEQYF.

In DNA form, the CDR3 reads TGTGCCTGGAGTGTTCTAGGACAACCCCACTATGGCTACACCTTC. Translation gives CAWSVLGQPHYGYTF. The chain combines TRBV30 with TRBJ1-2, with D possibly TRBD1 on 5 matching bases. Germline assignment: CDR1 GTSNPN and CDR2 SVGIG (reference sequence). The CDR3 covers 15 residues. Trimming shortened V by 0 bases and J by 3 bases, and 14 bases separated the two germline ends.

V gene TRBV4-1 combines with J gene TRBJ1-5, with D hard to call. This CDR3 region has 14 residues. From germline, CDR1 is MGHRA and CDR2 YSYEKL. Trimming left V 4 bases short and J 5 bases short, with 12 bases between. The CDR3 protein is CASSLLRTDQPQHF. The CDR3 DNA sequence: TGCGCCAGCAGCCTCCTACGGACGGATCAGCCCCAGCATTTT.

The chain carries TRBV20-1 and TRBJ1-4; tentatively, D is TRBD1 (5 bases). Trimming pared 0 bases from V and 5 bases from J, leaving 10 bases between. The germline gives CDR1 DFQATT, CDR2 SNEGSKA (reference sequence). The CDR3 contains 14 residues. The CDR3 nucleotides read TGCAGTGCTAGAGATCCCGGGACGAATGAAAAACTGTTTTTT. It is translated as CSARDPGTNEKLFF.

CDR3 in DNA: TGTGCCAGCAGTGAGGGAGGGGCGAAGACCCAGTACTTC. This sequence encodes CASSEGGAKTQYF. The chain joins TRBV25-1 to TRBJ2-5, with 7 bases that match TRBD2. The ends lost 3 bases at V and 6 bases at J; junction bases unmatched: 4. The CDR3 contains 13 residues. Germline V gene lookup returns CDR1 MGHDK and CDR2 SYGVNS.

The J gene is TRBJ2-5, the V gene TRBV7-9; D uncertain. Between the trimmed V and J ends, which lost 2 bases and 5 bases, there was a span of 12 bases. CDR3 length: 14 amino acids. Germline V gives CDR1 SEHNR, CDR2 FQNEAQ (reference sequence). This CDR3 is CASSLSATSETQYF. In DNA form, the CDR3 reads TGTGCCAGCAGCTTATCGGCTACTTCGGAGACCCAGTACTTC. The full variable domain, completed using reference TRBV7-9 and TRBJ2-5, is DTGVSQNPRHKITKRGQNVTFRCDPISEHNRLYWYRQTLGQGPEFLTYFQNEAQLEKSRLLSDRFSAERPKGSFSTLEIQRTEQGDSAMYLCASSLSATSETQYFGPGTRLLVL.

The CDR3, as DNA: TGTGCCAGCAGTTATGAGGGCCTAGGCGAGCAGTACTTC. Translation: CASSYEGLGEQYF. The V call is TRBV6-6, the J call TRBJ2-7; tentative D call: TRBD2 (5 bases). CDR1 is MNHNY, CDR2 SVGAGI, per germline (reference sequence). This CDR3 has 13 amino acids. V was cut by 3 bases and J by 6 bases, with 12 bases left in between.

V is TRBV12-3 or TRBV12-4 and J is TRBJ1-2; a weak D match, TRBD1 (5 bases). The CDR3 is 15 amino acids. V gave up 4 bases and J gave up 4 bases, with 16 bases separating them. CDR3 in DNA: TGTGCCAGCAGTTCACGGGACCGAGCCCTCTATGGCTACACCTTC. As protein: CASSSRDRALYGYTF.

The rearrangement uses TRBV6-1 and TRBJ2-7, with 10 positions matching TRBD2. The junction had 7 bases not matched to a gene; V was cut back by 5 bases and J by 3 bases. The length of the CDR3 is 15 residues. CDR1 is MNHNS, CDR2 SASEGT, per germline. DNA for the CDR3: TGTGCCAGCAGTCGGACTAGCGGTTACTACTACGAGCAGTACTTC. Its translation is CASSRTSGYYYEQYF.

In this sample, this clonotype turned up many times. This sequence joins TRBV29-1 and TRBJ1-2; no definite D call. The V gene's germline CDR1 is SQVTM and CDR2 ANQGSEA. The CDR3 sequence is 15 residues long. Trimming shortened V by 0 bases and J by 2 bases, and 13 bases separated the two germline ends. This chain's CDR3 is CSVEDLGRSNYGYTF. The CDR3, as DNA: TGCAGCGTTGAAGATCTGGGCAGGTCGAACTATGGCTACACCTTC.

Details on this clonotype: Its ends do not fully match the called genes, so a read error is possible. The chain has TRBV4-3 and TRBJ1-6; no reliable D call. The CDR3 is 12 residues long. Germline V gene lookup returns CDR1 LGHNA and CDR2 YSLEER. In DNA form, the CDR3 reads TGCGCCAGCAGCCATAATAATTCACCCCGCCACTTT. Protein: CASSHNNSPRHF.